A selection of T cell receptor beta chains follows, all from one sample in a study of OX40 agonist ivuxolimab in advanced cancers. Generated by immunoSEQ multiplex PCR, the TCRdb table keeps only in-frame clones and is missing some. Of under 150,000 clones listed, 93% were seen once; the top ten hold over 0.8%. Specimen: CD4+ or CD8+ T cells sorted from blood, collected in a trial of the OX40 agonist ivuxolimab. The receptor set was obtained from an adult with an advanced solid tumor such as melanoma, head and neck, liver or kidney cancer. Both conserved end residues are part of each CDR3. D genes are given only for firm matches. Where a row states a size, it is once, few, many or the class of an expanded clone; other rows omit it.

TRBJ2-7	-	-	TRBV6-1	TGTGCCAGCAGTGCCCACGGCTACGAGCAGTACTTC	CASSAHGYEQYF
TRBJ2-3	-	-	TRBV10-1	TGCGAGCGACAGGACAGCTACACAGATACGCAGTATTTT	CERQDSYTDTQYF
TRBJ2-3	TRBD2	once	TRBV5-1	TGCGCCAGCAGCTTGGGACTAGCGGCTAGCACAGATACGCAGTATTTT	CASSLGLAASTDTQYF
TRBJ2-1	-	-	TRBV7-2	TGTGCCAGCGTCCGGGGATTACTATCCTACAATGAGCAGTTCTTC	CASVRGLLSYNEQFF
TRBJ1-4	-	-	TRBV5-4	TGTGCCAGCAGCTTGAGCGGGTCGACAGGCCTTTTT	CASSLSGSTGLF
TRBJ2-3	-	-	TRBV10-3	TGTGCCATCAGTGATCGGGGTAGGGGCCCAGATACGCAGTATTTT	CAISDRGRGPDTQYF
TRBJ2-7	-	-	TRBV7-9	TGTGCCAGCAGCTTCCGGGGGGCTAACTACGAGCAGTACTTC	CASSFRGANYEQYF
TRBJ2-3	TRBD2	-	TRBV4-1	TGCGCCAGCAGGAAGACTAGCGGGGGAGGAGATACGCAGTATTTT	CASRKTSGGGDTQYF
TRBJ2-7	TRBD1	-	TRBV5-1	TGCGCCAGCAGCGTGGGACAGGGCTTTAACGAGCAGTACTTC	CASSVGQGFNEQYF
TRBJ1-5	-	-	TRBV7-2	TGTGCCAGCAGCCCCCCGGCCCGGCTCACAGTCAATCAGCCCCAGCATTTT	CASSPPARLTVNQPQHF
TRBJ1-1	-	-	TRBV5-1	TGCGCCAGCAAACAGGGTTCTGGGAACACTGAAGCTTTCTTT	CASKQGSGNTEAFF
TRBJ1-1	-	-	TRBV9	TGTGCCAGCAGGGCAGCCGGGGTGAACACTGAAGCTTTCTTT	CASRAAGVNTEAFF
TRBJ1-1	-	-	TRBV10-3	TGTGCCATTAAGGGGGTCGGACGGATGAACACTGAAGCTTTCTTT	CAIKGVGRMNTEAFF
TRBJ1-2	-	-	TRBV9	TGTGCCAGCAGCGACGTCCAGGGAAGGACTAACTATGGCTACACCTTC	CASSDVQGRTNYGYTF
TRBJ2-1	TRBD2	-	TRBV4-2	TGTGCCAGCAGCCAAGCCCTAGCGGGAGGCAATGAGCAGTTCTTC	CASSQALAGGNEQFF
TRBJ2-3	TRBD1	-	TRBV23-1	TGCGCCAGCAGTCAATTTACCTATCCAAGCAGACAGGGGCCATGCACAGATACGCAGTATTTT	CASSQFTYPSRQGPCTDTQYF
TRBJ2-1	TRBD1	-	TRBV9	TGTGCCAGCAGCGCCGGACAGGGCACCTACAATGAGCAGTTCTTC	CASSAGQGTYNEQFF
TRBJ2-3	-	-	TRBV11-2	TGTGCCAGCAGCTTAGCCCCTAGCACAGATACGCAGTATTTT	CASSLAPSTDTQYF
TRBJ1-2	TRBD1	-	TRBV4-1	TGCGCCAGCAGCCAAGGGGGACAGGGCCGAGACGGCTACACCTTC	CASSQGGQGRDGYTF
TRBJ1-5	TRBD1	-	TRBV27	TGTGCCAGCAGTTTAAATCCATCCCCCCGGACAGGTAGGCCCCAGCATTTT	CASSLNPSPRTGRPQHF
TRBJ1-1	TRBD1	-	TRBV5-1	TGCGCCAGCAGCCTGGACAGGGGATACACTGAAGCTTTCTTT	CASSLDRGYTEAFF
TRBJ1-2	-	-	TRBV6-4	TGTGCCAGCAGTGACCGGGGACGAGGCTACACCTTC	CASSDRGRGYTF
TRBJ1-5	TRBD1	-	TRBV18	TGTGCCAGCTCACCACCGTTACGGGACAGGGTAAAGGGGCCCCAGCATTTT	CASSPPLRDRVKGPQHF
TRBJ2-3	TRBD2	-	TRBV5-1	TGCGCCAGCAGCTTGGGGTCTAGCGGGAGCACAGATACGCAGTATTTT	CASSLGSSGSTDTQYF
TRBJ2-7	TRBD2	once	TRBV5-1	TGCGCCAGCAGCTTTGGCATTAGCGGGCCGTTCTACGAGCAGTACTTC	CASSFGISGPFYEQYF
TRBJ2-3	-	-	TRBV4-1	TGCGCCAGCAGCCAGTCACCGGGACCCCTTTCCACAGATACGCAGTATTTT	CASSQSPGPLSTDTQYF
TRBJ2-5	TRBD1	-	TRBV18	TGTGCCAGCTCAGGTAGACAGGGAAGGAAGGAGACCCAGTACTTC	CASSGRQGRKETQYF
TRBJ1-1	-	-	TRBV6-5	TGTGCCAGCAGTTACTCTAGGGCAGGGTCGGCTGAAGCTTTCTTT	CASSYSRAGSAEAFF
TRBJ1-4	-	-	TRBV11-3	TGTGCCAGCAGCTCCTCCGGGACAATAGAAAAACTGTTTTTT	CASSSSGTIEKLFF
TRBJ2-7	TRBD1	-	TRBV9	TGTGCCAGCAGCGTAGGACCCGACAGGGTCGAGCAGTACTTC	CASSVGPDRVEQYF
TRBJ1-5	TRBD1	-	TRBV7-9	TGTGCCAGCAGCGCCCGGACAGGGGTTGGTAATCAGCCCCAGCATTTT	CASSARTGVGNQPQHF
TRBJ1-5	-	-	TRBV19	TGTGCCAGTAGTATCCGAGGGAGCAATCAGCCCCAGCATTTT	CASSIRGSNQPQHF
TRBJ2-5	-	-	TRBV6-1	TGTGCCAGCAACCTAGCCGGGAAGAGCCCCCAGTACTTC	CASNLAGKSPQYF
TRBJ2-6	-	-	TRBV19	TGTGCCAGTAGTATCGCCCGCGCTCGCTCTGGGGCCAACGTCCTGACTTTC	CASSIARARSGANVLTF
TRBJ2-3	-	-	TRBV5-6	TGTGCCAGCACTCCCAACCCCGGCTGGACCACAGATACGCAGTATTTT	CASTPNPGWTTDTQYF
TRBJ2-3	TRBD1	-	TRBV6-6	TGTGCCAGCACCCAAGGGCGACAGGGGGCAGATACGCAGTATTTT	CASTQGRQGADTQYF
TRBJ2-7	-	-	TRBV18	TGTGCCAGCTCACTCCGGGACAAAGCCTACGAGCAGTACTTC	CASSLRDKAYEQYF
TRBJ2-3	TRBD2	-	TRBV11-3	TGTGCCAGCAGCTTCGACGGACTAGCGGGCACAGATACGCAGTATTTT	CASSFDGLAGTDTQYF
TRBJ1-2	-	-	TRBV4-3	TGCGCCAGCAGCCAAGCGATAGTCCGATCTAACTATGGCTACACCTTC	CASSQAIVRSNYGYTF
TRBJ2-3	-	-	TRBV19	TGTGCCGCAGGCGGACTCCTTAGCACAGATACGCAGTATTTT	CAAGGLLSTDTQYF
TRBJ2-5	-	-	TRBV5-6	TGTGCCAGCAGCTTGATGGGGAGACAAGAGACCCAGTACTTC	CASSLMGRQETQYF
TRBJ2-1	TRBD2	-	TRBV6-4	TGTGCCAGCAGTGACTATCCTAGCGGGAGCTACAATGAGCAGTTCTTC	CASSDYPSGSYNEQFF
TRBJ1-4	TRBD1	-	TRBV5-1	TGCGCCAGCAGCTACGCGGGACAGCTCCCTTCTAATGAAAAACTGTTTTTT	CASSYAGQLPSNEKLFF
TRBJ2-6	-	-	TRBV27	TGTGCCAGCAGTTTATCCCGTCTCTCTGGGGCCAACGTCCTGACTTTC	CASSLSRLSGANVLTF